A single sample gave rise to the 20 T cell receptor beta chains below, sequenced in a study of T cells in localized non-small cell lung cancer. Generated by immunoSEQ multiplex PCR, the TCRdb table keeps only in-frame clones and is missing some. Among over a thousand clones listed, roughly 25% were seen once. Source: normal lung tissue next to the tumor, taken before any cancer treatment. The receptors originated from a woman aged 35-75 years with stage III squamous cell lung carcinoma.

This clone showed up just a few times. V and J are TRBV19 and TRBJ1-6, with 10 positions matching TRBD1. The CDR3 totals 17 residues. V was clipped by 5 bases and J by 7 bases; unmatched bases: 11. Germline CDR1 and CDR2: LNHDA and SQIVND (reference sequence). The DNA for the CDR3 is TGTGCCAGTAGTCCGAGAGGGGGACAGGGGTTCAATTCACCCCTCCACTTT. This codes for CASSPRGGQGFNSPLHF.

This sequence joins TRBV12-5 and TRBJ1-1; the D gene is possibly TRBD1 (5 bases). This CDR3 spans 12 amino acids. Germline lookup yields CDR1 LGHNT and CDR2 FRNRAP. The CDR3 spells CASLTANTEAFF. The CDR3 coding sequence is TGTGCCAGTCTGACAGCGAACACTGAAGCTTTCTTT.

The V call is TRBV11-3, the J call TRBJ1-3; no definite D call. This CDR3 is 15 amino acids long. The V gene's germline CDR1 is SGHNT and CDR2 YENEEA. Trimming removed 5 bases from V and 0 bases from J, with 11 bases in between. The CDR3: CASSPDVSSGNTIYF. CDR3 bases: TGTGCCAGCAGCCCTGACGTAAGCTCTGGAAACACCATATATTTT.

The chain is built from TRBV19 and TRBJ1-2, with D perhaps matching TRBD1 (6 bases). The CDR3 consists of 14 residues. Trimming removed 4 bases from V and 7 bases from J, with 16 bases in between. Germline V gives CDR1 LNHDA, CDR2 SQIVND (reference sequence). CDR3 sequence: CASSRPGEVRGYTF. The DNA for the CDR3 is TGTGCCAGTAGTAGACCAGGGGAGGTGCGTGGCTACACCTTC.

This clone has a handful of counts. This chain connects TRBV5-1 to TRBJ2-6, with D hard to call. The CDR3 sequence is 15 residues long. The V end lost 1 base, the J end lost 4 bases, and 9 bases lay between the germline ends. Looked up from germline, CDR1 is SGHRS and CDR2 is YFSETQ. CDR3 in amino acids: CASSLSFPGANVLTF. CDR3 sequence (DNA): TGCGCCAGCAGCTTGTCTTTCCCAGGGGCCAACGTCCTGACTTTC.

This clone was picked up a small number of times. This chain links TRBV27 with TRBJ2-7; weak D call: TRBD2 (6 bases). This CDR3 region has 20 residues. Trimming pared 10 bases from V and 3 bases from J, leaving 37 bases between. Germline V gene sequence: CDR1 MNHEY, CDR2 SMNVEV (reference sequence). The CDR3 loop is CANPPTTFRDRLREDYEQYF. The CDR3 DNA follows: TGTGCCAACCCTCCAACCACATTCCGGGATAGACTCAGGGAGGACTACGAGCAGTACTTC.

This chain uses TRBV19 with TRBJ1-4; D may be TRBD1 (6 bases). Germline values: CDR1 LNHDA, CDR2 SQIVND (reference sequence). The CDR3 runs to 18 residues. V lost 9 bases and J lost 4, with 27 bases in between. The CDR3 loop is CASRKGTGQNRNNEKLFF. DNA of the CDR3: TGTGCCAGCCGGAAGGGGACCGGACAGAATCGGAATAATGAAAAACTGTTTTTT.

Relative to its sample, this clone is medium-sized (0.01 to 0.1%). This chain links TRBV11-3 with TRBJ2-2; no firm D call. The CDR3 has 16 residues. The V end was cut by 5 bases, the J end by 5 bases, with 18 bases between. CDR1 SGHNT and CDR2 YENEEA come from the germline V gene. The CDR3 region is CASSGEGPLRTGELFF. The CDR3 bases are TGTGCCAGCAGCGGAGAAGGCCCCTTACGGACCGGGGAGCTGTTTTTT.

This clone has more than one count but fewer than ten. Sequence at one end of the junction differs from germline and may be a read error. V is TRBV6-8 and J is TRBJ2-2, with 14 bases fitting TRBD2. The germline gives CDR1 MNHGY, CDR2 SAAAGT. The CDR3 spans 17 residues. The DNA of the CDR3 is TGTGCCATCAGTAAAGCGGGACTAGCGGGGGACGCCGGGGAGCTGTTTTTT. Its protein product is CAISKAGLAGDAGELFF.

The chain carries TRBV19 and TRBJ1-4; 7 bases line up with TRBD1. CDR1 and CDR2 (germline): LNHDA, SQIVND (reference sequence). CDR3 size: 13 residues. Trimming removed 10 bases from V and 7 bases from J; junction bases left unmatched: 9. The CDR3 nucleotides read TGTGCCACCTCCCGGGACAGAAGTGAAAAACTGTTTTTT. Its translation: CATSRDRSEKLFF.

The rearrangement joins TRBV6-8 to TRBJ2-3, with 8 bases matching TRBD1. Per the germline V gene, CDR1 is MNHGY and CDR2 is SAAAGT. There are 14 residues in the CDR3. V lost 7 bases and J lost 2; bases outside the gene matches: 5. The CDR3 spells CASTPDRDTDTQYF. The CDR3 bases are TGTGCCAGCACCCCGGACAGGGACACAGATACGCAGTATTTT.

This clone is large (0.1 to 1%) in the sample. The rearrangement joins TRBV6-8 to TRBJ1-5; D not certain. With 8 bases removed from V and 0 bases from J, the gap between germline ends came to 14 bases. Germline assignment: CDR1 MNHGY and CDR2 SAAAGT. The CDR3 totals 15 residues. As DNA, the CDR3 is TGTGCCAGCCTACCAGCGATCAATAGCAATCAGCCCCAGCATTTT. Translated: CASLPAINSNQPQHF.

This clone was recorded a few times. The chain joins TRBV11-3 to TRBJ2-3, with TRBD2 as a possible D gene (6 bases). V lost 5 bases to trimming and J lost 0 bases, with 15 bases between them. CDR1 and CDR2 from the germline V gene are SGHNT and YENEEA. The CDR3 spans 16 residues. CDR3 bases: TGTGCCAGCAGCGCCCGGCGGGGCTCTAGCACAGATACGCAGTATTTT. Its translation is CASSARRGSSTDTQYF.

For this clone: It is unclear where the CDR3 begins or ends on the DNA, so no DNA is shown, and the CDR3 is as TCRdb lists it. The chain links TRBV19 to TRBJ1-5; TRBD1, as called in the table, went unchecked against the DNA. Germline V lookup: CDR1 LNHDA, CDR2 SQIVND (reference sequence). The CDR3 spans 15 residues, counting both ends. The CDR3: CASSSGQMIAQPQHF.

By share, this clone counts as large. The chain has TRBV11-3 and TRBJ2-2; 8 bases map to TRBD2. The CDR3 has 16 amino acids. Trimming at V came to 3 bases and at J to 1 base, leaving 4 bases not matched to a gene. The germline gives CDR1 SGHNT, CDR2 YENEEA. Here the CDR3 DNA reads TGTGCCAGCAGCTTCTCGGGGGGGTGGAACACCGGGGAGCTGTTTTTT. This translates into CASSFSGGWNTGELFF.

This chain uses TRBV6-8 with TRBJ2-7, with 13 bases lining up with TRBD2. The germline V gene encodes CDR1 MNHGY and CDR2 SAAAGT. V lost 7 bases, J lost 3 bases, and 6 bases stayed unmatched. This CDR3 region has 15 residues. CDR3 residues: CASTLLAGGSYEQYF. The CDR3 coding sequence is TGTGCCAGCACCCTACTAGCGGGGGGGAGCTACGAGCAGTACTTC.

V is TRBV11-3 and J is TRBJ2-3; D is unresolved. This CDR3 is built from 14 residues. Trimming cost V 0 bases and J 1 base, with 5 bases left between them. In germline, CDR1 is SGHNT, CDR2 YENEEA. The CDR3 is CASSLEAGTDTQYF. The CDR3 DNA follows: TGTGCCAGCAGCTTAGAGGCGGGCACAGATACGCAGTATTTT.

This clone was counted between two and nine times. V and J are TRBV12-5 and TRBJ2-5; no firm D call. In germline, CDR1 is LGHNT, CDR2 FRNRAP. This CDR3 comprises 14 residues. V was shortened by 1 base and J by 5 bases, with 11 bases between the two germline ends. Here the CDR3 reads CASGLGQVGETQYF. CDR3 DNA sequence: TGTGCTAGTGGTTTGGGGCAGGTAGGGGAGACCCAGTACTTC.

The chain has TRBV29-1 and TRBJ1-2, with 7 bases that match TRBD1. V lost 3 bases, J lost 4 bases, and 5 bases stayed unmatched. The CDR3 is 13 amino acids. Per the germline V gene, CDR1 is SQVTM and CDR2 is ANQGSEA. The CDR3, as DNA: TGCAGCGTTGATCCAGGGGGAGCCTATGGCTACACCTTC. This sequence encodes CSVDPGGAYGYTF.

This clone was counted a few times. J is TRBJ1-2 and V is TRBV11-3; the match to TRBD1 covers 8 bases. The J segment lost 4 bases and the V segment lost 6 bases, leaving 10 bases of the junction unmatched. This CDR3 comprises 15 residues. Germline values: CDR1 SGHNT, CDR2 YENEEA. CDR3 coding DNA: TGTGCCAGCAGTCGCCCGGACAGGGCGGGCTATGGCTACACCTTC. This codes for CASSRPDRAGYGYTF.